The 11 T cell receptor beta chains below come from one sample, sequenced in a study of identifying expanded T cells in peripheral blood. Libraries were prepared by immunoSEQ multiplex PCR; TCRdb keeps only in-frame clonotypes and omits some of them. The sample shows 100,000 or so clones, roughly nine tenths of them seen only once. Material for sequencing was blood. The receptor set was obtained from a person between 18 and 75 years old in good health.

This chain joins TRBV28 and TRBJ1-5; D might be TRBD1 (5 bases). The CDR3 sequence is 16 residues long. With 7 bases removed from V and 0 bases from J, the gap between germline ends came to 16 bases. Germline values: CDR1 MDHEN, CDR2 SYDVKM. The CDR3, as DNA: TGTGCCAGCACCGCCCCAGGGAGATATAGCAATCAGCCCCAGCATTTT. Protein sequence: CASTAPGRYSNQPQHF.

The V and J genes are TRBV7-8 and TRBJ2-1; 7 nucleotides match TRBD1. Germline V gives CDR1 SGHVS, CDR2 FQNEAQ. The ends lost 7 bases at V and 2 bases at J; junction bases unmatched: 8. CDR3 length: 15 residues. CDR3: CASKKGAGTYNEQFF. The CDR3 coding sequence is TGTGCCAGCAAGAAGGGGGCAGGCACCTACAATGAGCAGTTCTTC.

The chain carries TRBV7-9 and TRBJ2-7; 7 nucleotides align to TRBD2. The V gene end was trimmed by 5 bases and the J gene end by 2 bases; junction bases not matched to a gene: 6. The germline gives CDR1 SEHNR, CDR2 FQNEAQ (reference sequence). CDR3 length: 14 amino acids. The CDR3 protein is CASSPPGLTYEQYF. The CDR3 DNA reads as TGTGCCAGCAGCCCCCCGGGACTAACCTACGAGCAGTACTTC.

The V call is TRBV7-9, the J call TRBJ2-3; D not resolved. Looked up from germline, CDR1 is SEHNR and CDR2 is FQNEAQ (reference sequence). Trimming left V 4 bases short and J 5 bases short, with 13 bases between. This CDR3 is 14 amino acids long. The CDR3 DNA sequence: TGTGCCAGCAGCTCCGTCTGGGAAGGAGATACGCAGTATTTT. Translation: CASSSVWEGDTQYF.

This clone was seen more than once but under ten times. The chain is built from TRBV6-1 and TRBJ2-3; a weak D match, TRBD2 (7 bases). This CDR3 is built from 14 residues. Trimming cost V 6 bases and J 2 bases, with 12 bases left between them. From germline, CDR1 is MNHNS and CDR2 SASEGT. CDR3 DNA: TGTGCCAGCAGGCGGGGGCGCGACACAGATACGCAGTATTTT. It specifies CASRRGRDTDTQYF.

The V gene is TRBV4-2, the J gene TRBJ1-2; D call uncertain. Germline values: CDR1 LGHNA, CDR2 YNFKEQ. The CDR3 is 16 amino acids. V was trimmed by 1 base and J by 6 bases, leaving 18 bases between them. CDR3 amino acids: CASSQVSKGGRHGYTF. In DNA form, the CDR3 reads TGTGCCAGCAGCCAAGTGAGCAAGGGAGGACGGCATGGCTACACCTTC.

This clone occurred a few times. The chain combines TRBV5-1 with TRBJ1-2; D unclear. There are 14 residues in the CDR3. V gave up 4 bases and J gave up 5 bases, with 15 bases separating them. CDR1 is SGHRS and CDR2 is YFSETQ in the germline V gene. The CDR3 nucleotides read TGCGCCAGCAGCGGGGAGGAGTTGGGATATGGCTACACCTTC. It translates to CASSGEELGYGYTF.

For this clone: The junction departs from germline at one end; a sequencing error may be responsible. CDR3 sequence: CASSLSLAAVLF. CDR3 nucleotides: TGTGCCAGCAGCTTAAGTTTGGCAGCCGTCCTCTTC. J is TRBJ1-2 and V is TRBV7-2; D unclear. Germline lookup yields CDR1 SGHTA and CDR2 FQGNSA. The CDR3 is made up of 12 amino acids.

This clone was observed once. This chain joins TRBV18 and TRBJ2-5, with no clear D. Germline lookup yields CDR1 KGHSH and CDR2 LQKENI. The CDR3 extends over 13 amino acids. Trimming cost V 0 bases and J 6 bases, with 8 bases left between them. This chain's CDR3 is CASSPPTQQTQYF. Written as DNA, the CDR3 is TGTGCCAGCTCACCACCAACGCAGCAGACCCAGTACTTC.

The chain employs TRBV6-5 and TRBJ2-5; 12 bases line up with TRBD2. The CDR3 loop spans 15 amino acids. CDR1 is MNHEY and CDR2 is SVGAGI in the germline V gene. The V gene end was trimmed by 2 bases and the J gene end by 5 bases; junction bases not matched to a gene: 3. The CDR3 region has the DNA TGTGCCAGCAGTTACCCTGGGACTAGCGGGGAGACCCAGTACTTC. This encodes CASSYPGTSGETQYF.

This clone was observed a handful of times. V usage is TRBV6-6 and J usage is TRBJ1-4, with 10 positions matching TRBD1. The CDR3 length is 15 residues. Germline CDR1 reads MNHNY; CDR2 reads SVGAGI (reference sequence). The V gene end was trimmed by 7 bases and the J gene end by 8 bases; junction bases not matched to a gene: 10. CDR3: CASNIQGTGAEKLFF. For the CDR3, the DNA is TGTGCCAGCAATATACAGGGGACAGGGGCCGAAAAACTGTTTTTT.